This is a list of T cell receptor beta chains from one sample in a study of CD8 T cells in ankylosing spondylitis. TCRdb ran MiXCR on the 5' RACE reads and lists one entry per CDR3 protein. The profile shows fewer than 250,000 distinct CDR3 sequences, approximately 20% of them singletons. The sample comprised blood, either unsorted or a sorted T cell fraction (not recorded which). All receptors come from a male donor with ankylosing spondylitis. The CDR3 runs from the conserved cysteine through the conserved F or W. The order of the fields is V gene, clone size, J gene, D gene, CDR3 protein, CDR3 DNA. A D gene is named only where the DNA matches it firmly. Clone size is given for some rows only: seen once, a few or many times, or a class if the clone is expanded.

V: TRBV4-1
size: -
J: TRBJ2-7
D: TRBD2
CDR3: CASSQRERTYEQYF
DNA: TGCGCCAGCAGCCAGCGGGAGCGAACCTACGAGCAGTACTTC

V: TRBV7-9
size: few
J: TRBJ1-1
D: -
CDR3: CATGGPMNTEAFF
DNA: TGTGCCACCGGGGGCCCTATGAACACTGAAGCTTTCTTT

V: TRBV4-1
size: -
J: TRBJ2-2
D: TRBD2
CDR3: CASSRLAKTGELFF
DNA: TGCGCCAGCAGCCGACTAGCGAAGACCGGGGAGCTGTTTTTT

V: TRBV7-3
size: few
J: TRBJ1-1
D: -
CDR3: CASSSGVGNTEAFF
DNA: TGTGCCAGCAGCTCAGGGGTCGGGAACACTGAAGCTTTCTTT

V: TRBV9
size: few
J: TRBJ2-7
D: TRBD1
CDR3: CASSVGQGGQYEQYF
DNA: TGTGCCAGCAGCGTTGGACAGGGTGGACAATACGAGCAGTACTTC

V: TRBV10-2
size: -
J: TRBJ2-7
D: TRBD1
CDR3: CASSEFGQGSYEQYF
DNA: TGCGCCAGCAGTGAGTTTGGACAGGGAAGCTACGAGCAGTACTTC

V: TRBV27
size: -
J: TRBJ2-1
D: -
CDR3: CASSFTGLNEQFF
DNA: TGTGCCAGCAGTTTTACAGGATTGAATGAGCAGTTCTTC

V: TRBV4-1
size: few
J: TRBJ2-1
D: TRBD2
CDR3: CASSQGTISGLAGDVSYNEQFF
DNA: TGCGCCAGCAGCCAAGGGACTATTAGCGGGCTAGCGGGAGATGTCTCCTACAATGAGCAGTTCTTC

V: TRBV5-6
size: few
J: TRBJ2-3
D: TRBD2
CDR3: CASSLALAETTDTQYF
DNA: TGTGCCAGCAGCTTGGCGCTAGCGGAGACCACAGATACGCAGTATTTT

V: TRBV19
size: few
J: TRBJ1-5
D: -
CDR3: CASGHHPQHF
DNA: TGTGCCAGTGGCCATCACCCCCAGCATTTT

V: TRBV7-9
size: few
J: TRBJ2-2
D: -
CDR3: CASVRGYTGELFF
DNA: TGTGCCAGCGTCCGGGGATACACCGGGGAGCTGTTTTTT

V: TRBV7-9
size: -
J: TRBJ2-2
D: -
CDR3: CASSAQGTSFRELFF
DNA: TGTGCCAGCAGCGCACAGGGGACTAGTTTCCGGGAGCTGTTTTTT

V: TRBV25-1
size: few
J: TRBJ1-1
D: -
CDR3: CASSEVEWGRWAFF
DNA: TGTGCCAGCAGTGAAGTTGAGTGGGGGCGTTGGGCTTTCTTT

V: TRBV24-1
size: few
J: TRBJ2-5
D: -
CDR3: CATRSGETQYF
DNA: TGTGCCACCCGTTCTGGAGAGACCCAGTACTTC

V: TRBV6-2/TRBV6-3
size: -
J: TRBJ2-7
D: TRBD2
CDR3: CASSYGAGDREQYF
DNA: TGTGCCAGCAGTTACGGAGCGGGAGACCGGGAGCAGTACTTC

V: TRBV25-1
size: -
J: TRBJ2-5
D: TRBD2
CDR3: CASSELAGGATETQYF
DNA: TGTGCCAGCAGTGAACTTGCCGGGGGGGCCACAGAGACCCAGTACTTC

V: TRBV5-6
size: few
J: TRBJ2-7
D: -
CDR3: CASSSSTLEQYF
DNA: TGTGCCAGCAGCAGTTCTACTCTCGAGCAGTACTTC

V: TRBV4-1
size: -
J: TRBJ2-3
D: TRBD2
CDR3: CASSQGSRLAGTTDTQYF
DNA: TGCGCCAGCAGCCAAGGATCGCGTCTAGCGGGGACCACAGATACGCAGTATTTT

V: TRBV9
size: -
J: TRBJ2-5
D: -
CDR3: CASSVVGAPLGRGQETQYF
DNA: TGTGCCAGCAGCGTAGTTGGGGCCCCCCTGGGACGGGGGCAAGAGACCCAGTACTTC

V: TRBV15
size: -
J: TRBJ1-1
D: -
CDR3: CATSRAGVNTEAFF
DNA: TGTGCCACCAGCAGAGCTGGGGTGAACACTGAAGCTTTCTTT

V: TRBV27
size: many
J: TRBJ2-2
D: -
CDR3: CASRERDTGELFF
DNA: TGTGCCAGCCGGGAAAGGGACACCGGGGAGCTGTTTTTT

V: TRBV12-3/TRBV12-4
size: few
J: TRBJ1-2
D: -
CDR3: CASYTTRGYTF
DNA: TGTGCCAGCTATACAACCCGTGGCTACACCTTC

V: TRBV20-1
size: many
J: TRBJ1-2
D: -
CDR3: CSATDYYGYTF
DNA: TGCAGTGCTACAGACTACTATGGCTACACCTTC

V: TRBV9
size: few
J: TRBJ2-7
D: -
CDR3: CASSVFWTSTYEQYF
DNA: TGTGCCAGCAGCGTGTTTTGGACATCCACCTACGAGCAGTACTTC

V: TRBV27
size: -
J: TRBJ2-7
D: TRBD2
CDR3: CASRRLAGLETYEQYF
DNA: TGTGCCAGCAGAAGACTAGCGGGACTAGAAACCTACGAGCAGTACTTC

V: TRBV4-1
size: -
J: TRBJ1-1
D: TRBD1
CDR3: CASSQEDRANTEAFF
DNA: TGCGCCAGCAGCCAAGAGGACAGGGCCAACACTGAAGCTTTCTTT

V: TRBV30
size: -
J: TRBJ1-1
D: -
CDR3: CAWSVYMNTEAFF
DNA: TGTGCCTGGAGTGTTTACATGAACACTGAAGCTTTCTTT

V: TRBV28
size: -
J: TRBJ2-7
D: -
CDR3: CASSTRQNENEQYF
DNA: TGTGCCAGCAGTACAAGACAGAACGAGAACGAGCAGTACTTC

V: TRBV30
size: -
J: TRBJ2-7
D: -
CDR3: CAYGGLRYEQYF
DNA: TGTGCCTATGGGGGCCTCCGCTACGAGCAGTACTTC

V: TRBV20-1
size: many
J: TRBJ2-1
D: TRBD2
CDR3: CSAPSGGSSYNEQFF
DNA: TGCAGTGCCCCCTCGGGCGGGAGCTCCTACAATGAGCAGTTCTTC

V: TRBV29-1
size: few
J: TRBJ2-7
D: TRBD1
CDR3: CSVYGQVDSPHAHEQYF
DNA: TGCAGCGTCTACGGACAGGTTGACTCTCCCCACGCCCACGAGCAGTACTTC

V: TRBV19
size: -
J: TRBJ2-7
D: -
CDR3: CASSIDPAGGEQYF
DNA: TGTGCCAGTAGTATAGACCCGGCGGGTGGGGAGCAGTACTTC

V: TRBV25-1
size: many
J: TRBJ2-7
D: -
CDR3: CASSESAYEQYF
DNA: TGTGCCAGCAGTGAATCGGCCTACGAGCAGTACTTC

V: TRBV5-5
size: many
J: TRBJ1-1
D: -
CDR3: CASSFGSFVTEAFF
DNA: TGTGCCAGCAGCTTCGGAAGCTTTGTCACTGAAGCTTTCTTT

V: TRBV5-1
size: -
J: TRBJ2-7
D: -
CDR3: CASSLVQTDFEQYF
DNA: TGCGCCAGCAGCTTGGTTCAGACAGACTTCGAGCAGTACTTC

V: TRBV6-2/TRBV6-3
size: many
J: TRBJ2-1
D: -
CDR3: CASSYLGTYNEQFF
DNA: TGTGCCAGCAGTTACTTAGGTACCTACAATGAGCAGTTCTTC

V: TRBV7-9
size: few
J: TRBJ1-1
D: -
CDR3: CASSLVGYNTEAFF
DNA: TGTGCCAGCAGCTTAGTCGGCTACAACACTGAAGCTTTCTTT

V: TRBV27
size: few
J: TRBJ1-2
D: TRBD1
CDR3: CASSPGLDRGYGYTF
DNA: TGTGCCAGCAGTCCTGGGTTGGACAGGGGGTATGGCTACACCTTC

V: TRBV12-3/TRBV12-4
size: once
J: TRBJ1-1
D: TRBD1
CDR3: CASSEQGVEGEAFF
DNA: TGTGCCAGCAGTGAACAGGGGGTGGAGGGTGAAGCTTTCTTT

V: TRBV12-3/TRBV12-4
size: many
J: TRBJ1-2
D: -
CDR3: CASTPDVRGNGYTF
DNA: TGTGCCAGCACCCCCGACGTGAGGGGCAATGGCTACACCTTC

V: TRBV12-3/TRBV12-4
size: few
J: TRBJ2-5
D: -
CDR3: CASNTEMAQETQYF
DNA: TGTGCCAGCAACACTGAGATGGCGCAAGAGACCCAGTACTTC

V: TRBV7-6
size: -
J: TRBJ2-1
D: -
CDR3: CASSSNPTYNEQFF
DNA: TGTGCCAGCAGCTCAAACCCTACCTACAATGAGCAGTTCTTC

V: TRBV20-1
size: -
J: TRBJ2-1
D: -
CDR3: CSARDLGGTYNEQFF
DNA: TGCAGTGCTAGAGATTTAGGGGGAACCTACAATGAGCAGTTCTTC

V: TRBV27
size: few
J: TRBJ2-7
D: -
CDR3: CASSLTGKGYEQYF
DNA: TGTGCCAGCAGTTTAACAGGGAAGGGGTACGAGCAGTACTTC

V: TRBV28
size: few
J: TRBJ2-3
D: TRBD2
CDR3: CASSPVGTSGSYTQYF
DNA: TGTGCCAGCAGCCCGGTGGGGACTAGCGGGAGCTATACGCAGTATTTT

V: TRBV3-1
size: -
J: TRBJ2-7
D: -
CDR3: CASSLTDRAYEQYF
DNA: TGTGCCAGCAGCCTGACTGACAGAGCCTACGAGCAGTACTTC

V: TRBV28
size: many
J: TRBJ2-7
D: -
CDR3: CASSLRPGQDYEQYF
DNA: TGTGCCAGCAGTTTACGGCCGGGGCAAGACTACGAGCAGTACTTC

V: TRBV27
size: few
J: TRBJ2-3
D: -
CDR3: CASSLLLTDTQYF
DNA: TGTGCCAGCAGTCTCCTCCTCACAGATACGCAGTATTTT